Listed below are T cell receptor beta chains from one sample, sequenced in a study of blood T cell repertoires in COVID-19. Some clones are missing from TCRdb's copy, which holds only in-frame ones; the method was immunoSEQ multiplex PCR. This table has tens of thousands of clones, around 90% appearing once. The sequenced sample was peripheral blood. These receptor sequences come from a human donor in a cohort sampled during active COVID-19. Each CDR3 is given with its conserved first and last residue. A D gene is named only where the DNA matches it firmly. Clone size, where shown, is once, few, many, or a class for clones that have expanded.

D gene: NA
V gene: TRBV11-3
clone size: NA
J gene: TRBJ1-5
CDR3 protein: CASSLDIRESNQPQHF
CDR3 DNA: TGTGCCAGCAGCTTAGATATCAGGGAAAGCAATCAGCCCCAGCATTTT

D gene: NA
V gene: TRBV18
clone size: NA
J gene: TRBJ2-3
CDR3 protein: CASSPGGADTQYF
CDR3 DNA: TGTGCCAGCTCACCAGGGGGCGCAGATACGCAGTATTTT

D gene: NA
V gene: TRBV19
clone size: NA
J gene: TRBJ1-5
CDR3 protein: CASSMVIERPQHF
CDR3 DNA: TGTGCCAGTAGTATGGTGATAGAGCGGCCCCAGCATTTT

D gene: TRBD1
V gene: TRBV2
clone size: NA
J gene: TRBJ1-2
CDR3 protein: CASRVGQGSYGYTF
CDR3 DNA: TGTGCCAGCAGGGTGGGACAGGGAAGTTATGGCTACACCTTC

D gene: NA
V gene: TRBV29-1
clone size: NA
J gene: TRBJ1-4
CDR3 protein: CSVVTGSGEKLFF
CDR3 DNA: TGCAGCGTTGTAACAGGGTCAGGTGAAAAACTGTTTTTT

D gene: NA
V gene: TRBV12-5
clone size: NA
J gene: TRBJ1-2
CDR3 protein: CASGTNPYGYTF
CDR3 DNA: TGTGCTAGTGGTACAAACCCCTATGGCTACACCTTC

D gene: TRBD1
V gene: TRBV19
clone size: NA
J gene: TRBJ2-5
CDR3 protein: CASDETGLRETQYF
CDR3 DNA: TGTGCCAGTGACGAGACAGGGCTTAGGGAGACCCAGTACTTC

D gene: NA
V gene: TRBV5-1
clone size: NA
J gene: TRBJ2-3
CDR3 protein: CASSLRQGGGTDTQYF
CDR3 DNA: TGCGCCAGCAGCTTGAGACAGGGAGGTGGCACAGATACGCAGTATTTT

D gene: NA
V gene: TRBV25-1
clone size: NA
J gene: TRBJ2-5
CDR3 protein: CASSDLPPYQETQYF
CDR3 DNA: TGTGCCAGCAGTGATCTACCACCGTACCAAGAGACCCAGTACTTC

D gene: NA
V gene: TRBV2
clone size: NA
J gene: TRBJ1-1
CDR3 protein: CASSEGRGMNTEAFF
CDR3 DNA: TGTGCCAGCAGTGAAGGCAGAGGAATGAACACTGAAGCTTTCTTT

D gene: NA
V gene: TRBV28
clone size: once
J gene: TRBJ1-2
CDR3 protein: CASSPVRYGYTF
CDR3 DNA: TGTGCCAGCAGTCCTGTGAGGTATGGCTACACCTTC

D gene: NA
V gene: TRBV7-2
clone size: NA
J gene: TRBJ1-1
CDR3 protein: CASSYLAGLNTEAFF
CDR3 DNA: TGTGCCAGCAGCTACCTGGCAGGGTTAAACACTGAAGCTTTCTTT

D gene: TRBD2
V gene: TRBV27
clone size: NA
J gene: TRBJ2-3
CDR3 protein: CASSLNPTSGVTDTQYF
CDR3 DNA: TGTGCCAGCAGTTTAAACCCGACTAGCGGGGTCACAGATACGCAGTATTTT

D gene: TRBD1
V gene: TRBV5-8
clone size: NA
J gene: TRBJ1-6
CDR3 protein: CASSLADRVGSPLHF
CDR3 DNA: TGTGCCAGCAGCTTGGCGGACAGGGTCGGTTCACCCCTCCACTTT

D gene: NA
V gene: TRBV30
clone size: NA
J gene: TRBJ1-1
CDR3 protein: CAWEPGGSGEAFF
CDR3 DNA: TGTGCCTGGGAGCCGGGTGGGTCGGGTGAAGCTTTCTTT

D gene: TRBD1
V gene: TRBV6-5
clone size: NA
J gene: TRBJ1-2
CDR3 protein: CASLTGVKGYTF
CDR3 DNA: TGTGCCAGCCTGACAGGGGTAAAGGGCTACACCTTC

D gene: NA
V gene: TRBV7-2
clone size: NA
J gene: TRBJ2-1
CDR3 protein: CASSLGGASYNEQFF
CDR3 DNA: TGTGCCAGCAGCTTAGGCGGGGCTTCCTACAATGAGCAGTTCTTC

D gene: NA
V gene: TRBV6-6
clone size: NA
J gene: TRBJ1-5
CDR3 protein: CASSYGEGNQPQHF
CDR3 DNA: TGTGCCAGCAGTTACGGAGAAGGCAATCAGCCCCAGCATTTT

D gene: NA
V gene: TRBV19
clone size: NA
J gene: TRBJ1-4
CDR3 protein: CASSIRDNGLGKLFF
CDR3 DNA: TGTGCCAGTAGTATCCGGGACAACGGCCTTGGAAAACTGTTTTTT

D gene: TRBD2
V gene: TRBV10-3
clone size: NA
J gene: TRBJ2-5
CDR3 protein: CAISELAGGPETQYF
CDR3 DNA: TGTGCCATCAGCGAACTAGCGGGGGGGCCGGAGACCCAGTACTTC

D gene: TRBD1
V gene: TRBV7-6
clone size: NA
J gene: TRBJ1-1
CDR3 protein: CASSPRQGLNTEAFF
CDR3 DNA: TGTGCCAGCAGCCCGCGACAGGGCCTGAACACTGAAGCTTTCTTT

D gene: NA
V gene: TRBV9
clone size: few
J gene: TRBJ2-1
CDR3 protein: CASSPRTENEQFF
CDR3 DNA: TGTGCCAGCAGCCCCCGTACGGAGAATGAGCAGTTCTTC

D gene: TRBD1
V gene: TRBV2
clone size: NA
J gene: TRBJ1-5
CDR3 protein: CASSDQGQGNQPQHF
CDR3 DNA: TGTGCCAGCAGTGACCAGGGACAGGGGAATCAGCCCCAGCATTTT

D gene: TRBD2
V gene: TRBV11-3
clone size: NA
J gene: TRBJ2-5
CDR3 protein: CASSLVASGRETQYF
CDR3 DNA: TGTGCCAGCAGCTTGGTGGCTAGCGGGAGAGAGACCCAGTACTTC

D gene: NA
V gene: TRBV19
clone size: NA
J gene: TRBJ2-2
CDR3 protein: CASRQGHTGELFF
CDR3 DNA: TGTGCCAGTAGACAGGGACACACCGGGGAGCTGTTTTTT